Following are 27 T cell receptor beta chains from one sample sequenced in a study of T cell responses to AZD1222 COVID-19 vaccine. Using immunoSEQ multiplex PCR, the repertoire was profiled, and TCRdb retains in-frame clones only, with some absent. The profile shows 90,000 to 130,000 clones, around 82% of them singletons. Here the sequenced sample was peripheral blood, taken on day 0 of AZD1222 vaccination. The receptors here all came from an adult in good health.

The chain is built from TRBV6-2 or TRBV6-3 and TRBJ2-5, with D tentatively TRBD2 (5 bases). Per the germline V gene, CDR1 is MNHEY and CDR2 is SVGEGT. The CDR3 totals 14 residues. Trimming left V 6 bases short and J 1 base short, with 12 bases between. The CDR3: CASSRAAVQETQYF. The CDR3, as DNA: TGTGCCAGCAGCCGAGCGGCGGTCCAAGAGACCCAGTACTTC.

The rearrangement joins TRBV27 to TRBJ1-2, with TRBD1 as a possible D gene (5 bases). Trimming stripped 3 bases from V and 5 bases from J, with 13 bases between. The CDR3 has 14 residues. Germline loops: CDR1 MNHEY, CDR2 SMNVEV (reference sequence). CDR3 protein: CASSFRQGIYGYTF. DNA of the CDR3: TGTGCCAGCAGTTTTCGGCAGGGTATTTATGGCTACACCTTC.

Only one count was recorded for this clone. The rearrangement joins TRBV28 to TRBJ2-7; D gene unclear. Germline-derived CDR1 and CDR2 are MDHEN and SYDVKM. Trimming cost V 5 bases and J 4 bases, with 24 bases left between them. This CDR3 spans 17 amino acids. In nucleotides, the CDR3 is TGTGCCAGCAGTCCCCCCGGAAGCCAGGCAGTAAGGTACGAGCAGTACTTC. Protein sequence: CASSPPGSQAVRYEQYF.

This clone was detected a few times. The V gene is TRBV19, the J gene TRBJ2-2; D may be TRBD1 (5 bases). The CDR3 sequence is 15 residues long. Germline assignment: CDR1 LNHDA and CDR2 SQIVND (reference sequence). The V and J ends lost 4 bases and 2 bases respectively, with 11 bases between them. Here the CDR3 reads CASSRTTVNTGELFF. The CDR3 nucleotides are TGTGCCAGTAGTAGGACGACAGTAAACACCGGGGAGCTGTTTTTT. Using reference TRBV19 and TRBJ2-2 for the parts outside the CDR3, the full variable domain is DGGITQSPKYLFRKEGQNVTLSCEQNLNHDAMYWYRQDPGQGLRLIYYSQIVNDFQKGDIAEGYSVSREKKESFPLTVTSAQKNPTAFYLCASSRTTVNTGELFFGEGSRLTVL.

This rearrangement joins TRBV28 to TRBJ2-7; maybe TRBD2 (7 bases). CDR1 and CDR2 (germline): MDHEN, SYDVKM. CDR3 size: 15 residues. V was trimmed by 7 bases and J by 5 bases, leaving 21 bases between them. The CDR3 DNA reads as TGTGCCAGCAAAGTCTTGGGAGGGGGAAGGGACGAGCAGTACTTC. This translates into CASKVLGGGRDEQYF.

CDR3 sequence reads: CASSQQTASYEQYF. The DNA for the CDR3 is TGCGCCAGCAGCCAGCAAACAGCGTCCTACGAGCAGTACTTC. The chain recombines TRBV4-3 with TRBJ2-7; D gene unclear. The CDR3 is 14 amino acids. The ends were cut back, 3 bases at V and 1 base at J, with 10 bases in the middle. The V gene's germline CDR1 is LGHNA and CDR2 YSLEER.

The rearrangement links TRBV29-1 to TRBJ2-7; unclear D gene. This CDR3 is 12 amino acids long. With 6 bases removed from V and 2 bases from J, the gap between germline ends came to 11 bases. Germline assignment: CDR1 SQVTM and CDR2 ANQGSEA. The CDR3 here is CSVPGDAYEQYF. Written as DNA, the CDR3 is TGCAGCGTCCCCGGAGATGCCTACGAGCAGTACTTC.

This clone was found a few times. The CDR3 DNA reads as TGCGCCAGCAGCGCGGACAGGGCCTACGAGCAGTACTTC. It yields the protein CASSADRAYEQYF. The rearrangement joins TRBV5-1 to TRBJ2-7; 8 nucleotides line up with TRBD1. Germline V CDR1 and CDR2: SGHRS, YFSETQ. The CDR3 consists of 13 residues. V lost 4 bases, J lost 2 bases, and 2 bases stayed unmatched. Supplemented by reference TRBV5-1 and TRBJ2-7, the full variable domain reads KAGVTQTPRYLIKTRGQQVTLSCSPISGHRSVSWYQQTPGQGLQFLFEYFSETQRNKGNFPGRFSGRQFSNSRSEMNVSTLELGDSALYLCASSADRAYEQYFGPGTRLTVT.

V usage is TRBV5-1 and J usage is TRBJ2-7; D is uncertain. This CDR3 has 17 residues. Germline CDR1 and CDR2: SGHRS and YFSETQ. With 1 base removed from V and 2 bases from J, the gap between germline ends came to 19 bases. The CDR3 spells CASSLRNNPALTYEQYF. CDR3 DNA sequence: TGCGCCAGCAGCTTGCGCAACAACCCAGCGCTGACCTACGAGCAGTACTTC. Together with reference TRBV5-1 and TRBJ2-7, the CDR3 gives the full variable domain: KAGVTQTPRYLIKTRGQQVTLSCSPISGHRSVSWYQQTPGQGLQFLFEYFSETQRNKGNFPGRFSGRQFSNSRSEMNVSTLELGDSALYLCASSLRNNPALTYEQYFGPGTRLTVT.

The rearrangement uses TRBV19 and TRBJ1-1; perhaps TRBD1 as D (5 bases). Germline lookup yields CDR1 LNHDA and CDR2 SQIVND (reference sequence). The V and J ends lost 3 bases and 3 bases respectively, with 17 bases between them. The CDR3 is made up of 16 amino acids. CDR3 sequence: CASSMGTPVGHTEAFF. In nucleotides, the CDR3 is TGTGCCAGTAGTATGGGGACTCCCGTGGGTCACACTGAAGCTTTCTTT.

This rearrangement joins TRBV5-6 to TRBJ1-2; D might be TRBD1 (5 bases). Trimming removed 4 bases from V and 1 base from J, with 17 bases in between. CDR3 length: 16 residues. The germline CDR1 and CDR2 sequences are SGHDT and YYEEEE. Written as DNA, the CDR3 is TGTGCCAGCAGCCCCGGGGGGGGAAATATTAACTATGGCTACACCTTC. As protein: CASSPGGGNINYGYTF.

This clone appeared once. V is TRBV5-6 and J is TRBJ1-3, with a weak D call TRBD1 (5 bases). The CDR3 totals 17 residues. Germline assignment: CDR1 SGHDT and CDR2 YYEEEE. With 4 bases removed from V and 0 bases from J, the gap between germline ends came to 17 bases. CDR3: CASSPPGGTSSGNTIYF. CDR3 bases: TGTGCCAGCAGCCCCCCCGGCGGGACGAGCTCTGGAAACACCATATATTTT.

The chain has TRBV18 and TRBJ1-5, with 12 bases that match TRBD1. CDR1 is KGHSH and CDR2 is LQKENI in the germline V gene. V lost 2 bases, J lost 9 bases, and 5 bases stayed unmatched. The CDR3 has 15 amino acids. CDR3 in DNA: TGTGCCAGCTCACCAACCGGGACAGGGGGCACGCCCCAGCATTTT. Translation: CASSPTGTGGTPQHF.

The DNA of the CDR3 is TGTGCCAGTAGTATCGACAGGGGAATCAACTATGGCTACACCTTC. Its translation: CASSIDRGINYGYTF. The rearrangement joins TRBV19 to TRBJ1-2, with 8 bases lining up with TRBD1. Germline assignment: CDR1 LNHDA and CDR2 SQIVND (reference sequence). The trim removed 3 bases at V and 2 bases at J, leaving 5 bases unmatched. This CDR3 has 15 amino acids. The full variable domain, with the rest looked up from reference TRBV19 and TRBJ1-2, is DGGITQSPKYLFRKEGQNVTLSCEQNLNHDAMYWYRQDPGQGLRLIYYSQIVNDFQKGDIAEGYSVSREKKESFPLTVTSAQKNPTAFYLCASSIDRGINYGYTFGSGTRLTVV.

The chain joins TRBV5-5 to TRBJ1-2; no clear D gene. Trimming left V 0 bases short and J 0 bases short, with 9 bases between. Germline V gene sequence: CDR1 SGHKS, CDR2 YYEKEE (reference sequence). The CDR3 loop spans 15 amino acids. Here the CDR3 DNA reads TGTGCCAGCAGCTTGGCCCCCAGTTCTAACTATGGCTACACCTTC. It translates to CASSLAPSSNYGYTF.

V and J are TRBV28 and TRBJ1-1; 7 bases align to TRBD1. Germline V lookup: CDR1 MDHEN, CDR2 SYDVKM. The V gene end was trimmed by 6 bases and the J gene end by 2 bases; junction bases not matched to a gene: 6. CDR3 length equals 14 residues. The CDR3 is CASRPTGINTEAFF. The CDR3 coding sequence is TGTGCCAGCAGACCGACAGGGATTAACACTGAAGCTTTCTTT.

The chain joins TRBV6-1 to TRBJ2-7, with a tentative D call TRBD1 (6 bases). Trimming removed 2 bases from V and 0 bases from J, with 11 bases in between. Germline CDR1 reads MNHNS; CDR2 reads SASEGT. The CDR3 is 15 amino acids. CDR3 nucleotide sequence: TGTGCCAGCAGTGAATTCAAACAGGGCTCCTACGAGCAGTACTTC. This encodes CASSEFKQGSYEQYF.

The V and J genes are TRBV29-1 and TRBJ2-1; D uncertain. CDR1 is SQVTM and CDR2 is ANQGSEA in the germline V gene. This CDR3 is built from 12 residues. Deletions cut 6 bases from V and 6 bases from J, with 12 bases between. CDR3 in amino acids: CSVLPARNEQFF. CDR3 nucleotides: TGCAGCGTCCTCCCGGCCCGCAATGAGCAGTTCTTC.

The rearrangement uses TRBV7-9 and TRBJ1-2, with D possibly TRBD1 on 5 matching bases. The CDR3 loop spans 15 amino acids. The V gene's germline CDR1 is SEHNR and CDR2 FQNEAQ (reference sequence). Trimming shortened V by 5 bases and J by 4 bases, and 17 bases separated the two germline ends. The CDR3 DNA follows: TGTGCCAGCAGCCCCTCGGGTGGGGGTCGCTATGGCTACACCTTC. This sequence encodes CASSPSGGGRYGYTF.

The table lists this clone with a count of one. V usage is TRBV29-1 and J usage is TRBJ2-7; 7 bases fit TRBD2. J lost 6 bases, V lost 0 bases, and 5 bases had no gene match. The CDR3 length is 13 residues. Germline loops: CDR1 SQVTM, CDR2 ANQGSEA. CDR3 sequence reads: CSVEEAGRGEQYF. CDR3 DNA sequence: TGCAGCGTTGAAGAGGCGGGGAGGGGCGAGCAGTACTTC.

The chain recombines TRBV6-4 with TRBJ2-2; 8 nucleotides agree with TRBD1. The CDR3 extends over 14 amino acids. CDR1 MRHNA and CDR2 SNTAGT come from the germline V gene. Losses at the gene ends were 10 bases for V and 1 base for J; bases not matched to a gene: 5. The chain's CDR3 is CAIPGTGNTGELFF. The CDR3 nucleotides read TGTGCCATCCCCGGGACAGGGAACACCGGGGAGCTGTTTTTT.

The rearrangement uses TRBV7-8 and TRBJ1-3; no reliable D call. The V end lost 0 bases, the J end lost 0 bases, and 9 bases lay between the germline ends. Germline-derived CDR1 and CDR2 are SGHVS and FQNEAQ. This CDR3 spans 16 amino acids. CDR3 sequence reads: CASSLALKSSGNTIYF. The CDR3 DNA reads as TGTGCCAGCAGCTTAGCGTTAAAGAGCTCTGGAAACACCATATATTTT.

The chain uses TRBV9 and TRBJ1-2; D gene unclear. Germline assignment: CDR1 SGDLS and CDR2 YYNGEE. V gave up 0 bases and J gave up 8 bases, with 20 bases separating them. This CDR3 is built from 16 residues. The DNA for the CDR3 is TGTGCCAGCAGCGTAGGCCCGGAACCGATGGAAAAAGGCTACACCTTC. Translated, it gives CASSVGPEPMEKGYTF.

The chain recombines TRBV10-3 with TRBJ2-7; D not resolved. The CDR3 loop spans 14 amino acids. The germline gives CDR1 ENHRY, CDR2 SYGVKD. The V end was cut by 3 bases, the J end by 2 bases, with 11 bases between. The CDR3 spells CAISETAQAYEQYF. In DNA form, the CDR3 reads TGTGCCATCAGTGAAACAGCCCAAGCCTACGAGCAGTACTTC.

The chain employs TRBV15 and TRBJ1-3; maybe TRBD1 (6 bases). Germline CDR1 LNHNV, CDR2 YYDKDF (reference sequence). There are 16 residues in the CDR3. V gave up 1 base and J gave up 3 bases, with 13 bases separating them. CDR3 loop: CATSRGEGGGGNTIYF. CDR3 coding DNA: TGTGCCACCAGCAGAGGTGAAGGGGGAGGTGGAAACACCATATATTTT.

The rearrangement uses TRBV10-2 and TRBJ2-7; 10 bases fit TRBD1. Per germline, CDR1 WSHSY and CDR2 SAAADI. This CDR3 is 14 amino acids long. Trimming at V came to 2 bases and at J to 9 bases, leaving 7 bases not matched to a gene. The CDR3 here is CASSEATGGVSQYF. The CDR3 DNA sequence: TGCGCCAGCAGTGAGGCGACAGGGGGCGTTTCGCAGTACTTC.

Points on this clone: Other DNA sequences from this sample encode an identical CDR3 as well. This chain joins TRBV7-9 and TRBJ1-2; D not resolved. Trimming removed 0 bases from V and 0 bases from J, with 5 bases in between. Germline CDR1 SEHNR, CDR2 FQNEAQ (reference sequence). The CDR3 loop spans 14 amino acids. CDR3 protein: CASSLAQANYGYTF. The CDR3 coding sequence is TGTGCCAGCAGCTTAGCGCAGGCTAACTATGGCTACACCTTC.